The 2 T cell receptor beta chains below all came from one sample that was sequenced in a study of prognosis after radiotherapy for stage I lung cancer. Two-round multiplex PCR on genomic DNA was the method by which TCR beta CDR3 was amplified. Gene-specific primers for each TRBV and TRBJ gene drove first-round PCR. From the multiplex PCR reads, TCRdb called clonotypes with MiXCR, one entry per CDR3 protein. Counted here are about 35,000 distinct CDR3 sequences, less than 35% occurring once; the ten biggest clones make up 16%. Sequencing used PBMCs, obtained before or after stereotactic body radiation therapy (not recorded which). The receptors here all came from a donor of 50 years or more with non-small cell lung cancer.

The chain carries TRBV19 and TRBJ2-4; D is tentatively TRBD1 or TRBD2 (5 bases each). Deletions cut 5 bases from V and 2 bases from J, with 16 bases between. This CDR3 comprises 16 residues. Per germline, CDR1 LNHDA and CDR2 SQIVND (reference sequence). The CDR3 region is CASSGGPRKSKNIQYF. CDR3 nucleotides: TGTGCCAGTAGTGGGGGACCGCGGAAGTCCAAAAACATTCAGTACTTC.

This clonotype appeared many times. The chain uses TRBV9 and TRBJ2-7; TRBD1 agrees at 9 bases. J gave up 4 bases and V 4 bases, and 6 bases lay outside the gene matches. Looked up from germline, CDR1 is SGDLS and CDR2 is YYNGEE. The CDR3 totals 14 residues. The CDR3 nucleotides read TGTGCCAGCAGCCCCTCGGGACAGGGATACGAGCAGTACTTC. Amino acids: CASSPSGQGYEQYF.